Each of the 25 T cell receptor beta chains below was sequenced from the same sample in a study of blood T cell repertoires in COVID-19. Some clones are missing from TCRdb's copy, which holds only in-frame ones; the method was immunoSEQ multiplex PCR. The sample has roughly 260,000 clones, about 89% seen once. The sequenced material came from PBMCs or T cells enriched from blood (not recorded which). These receptors all stem from a human donor in a cohort exposed to, infected with or recovered from COVID-19 (not recorded which). The donor label of this sample is uncertain.

The gene calls are TRBV10-3 and TRBJ1-2, with 9 bases identical to TRBD1. Germline assignment: CDR1 ENHRY and CDR2 SYGVKD. The V gene end was trimmed by 2 bases and the J gene end by 8 bases; junction bases not matched to a gene: 12. The CDR3 runs 16 residues. CDR3 amino acids: CAISEGVGQGVFGYTF. The CDR3 DNA sequence: TGTGCCATCAGTGAGGGGGTGGGACAGGGCGTCTTCGGCTACACCTTC.

The genes are TRBV6-1 and TRBJ1-1; 10 nucleotides agree with TRBD1. Germline CDR1 MNHNS, CDR2 SASEGT. CDR3 length equals 14 residues. The V and J ends lost 2 bases and 6 bases, in that order; junction bases with no gene match: 3. The CDR3 nucleotides are TGTGCCAGCAGTGAAAGGACAGGGGGGTCTGAAGCTTTCTTT. This gives the protein CASSERTGGSEAFF.

The genes are TRBV19 and TRBJ2-7, with 9 bases fitting TRBD1. With 5 bases clipped from V and 4 bases from J, the junction kept 9 bases outside the gene matches. CDR1 LNHDA and CDR2 SQIVND come from the germline V gene (reference sequence). The CDR3 is 15 residues long. The CDR3 protein is CASSYSGQGYYEQYF. The DNA for the CDR3 is TGTGCCAGTAGTTATTCTGGACAGGGGTATTACGAGCAGTACTTC. Drawing the rest from reference TRBV19 and TRBJ2-7, the complete variable domain is DGGITQSPKYLFRKEGQNVTLSCEQNLNHDAMYWYRQDPGQGLRLIYYSQIVNDFQKGDIAEGYSVSREKKESFPLTVTSAQKNPTAFYLCASSYSGQGYYEQYFGPGTRLTVT.

J is TRBJ1-1 and V is TRBV6-6; the match to TRBD1 covers 10 bases. The CDR3 extends over 13 amino acids. CDR1 MNHNY and CDR2 SVGAGI come from the germline V gene (reference sequence). The ends lost 7 bases at V and 7 bases at J; junction bases unmatched: 6. CDR3: CASTQTGGSEAFF. The CDR3, as DNA: TGTGCCAGCACTCAGACAGGGGGCAGTGAAGCTTTCTTT.

V usage is TRBV30 and J usage is TRBJ1-4, with D perhaps matching TRBD1 (6 bases). V was clipped by 1 base and J by 7 bases, with 7 bases between them. Per the germline V gene, CDR1 is GTSNPN and CDR2 is SVGIG (reference sequence). The CDR3 is 12 residues long. CDR3 sequence reads: CAWSEGGEKLFF. The CDR3, as DNA: TGTGCCTGGAGTGAAGGGGGTGAAAAACTGTTTTTT.

This chain connects TRBV2 to TRBJ1-2; D is perhaps TRBD1 (5 bases). Germline-derived CDR1 and CDR2 are SNHLY and FYNNEI. Trimming removed 8 bases from V and 4 bases from J, with 11 bases in between. CDR3 length: 12 amino acids. The CDR3 nucleotides read TGTGCCAGCCAGGGTAGCTCCTATGGCTACACCTTC. Translated, it gives CASQGSSYGYTF.

The V and J genes are TRBV29-1 and TRBJ2-5, with D tentatively TRBD1 (5 bases). The length of the CDR3 is 15 residues. Trimming pared 4 bases from V and 4 bases from J, leaving 19 bases between. Per germline, CDR1 SQVTM and CDR2 ANQGSEA. Here the CDR3 reads CSVGKAQGTGETQYF. CDR3 DNA: TGCAGCGTTGGTAAGGCGCAGGGAACCGGAGAGACCCAGTACTTC.

The chain is built from TRBV5-6 and TRBJ1-1; D remains ambiguous. The CDR3 contains 12 residues. The germline V gene encodes CDR1 SGHDT and CDR2 YYEEEE. The germline V and J ends were trimmed by 7 bases and 6 bases, with 13 bases remaining between them. CDR3 nucleotide sequence: TGTGCCAGCCATTTACGACTGGCTGAAGCTTTCTTT. Residues: CASHLRLAEAFF.

J is TRBJ2-5 and V is TRBV10-3; D is undetermined. V was trimmed by 8 bases and J by 1 base, leaving 14 bases between them. The CDR3 is made up of 14 amino acids. Germline CDR1 ENHRY, CDR2 SYGVKD. The CDR3 spells CAIGPGTFQETQYF. CDR3 bases: TGTGCCATCGGGCCCGGAACTTTCCAAGAGACCCAGTACTTC.

The chain employs TRBV7-8 and TRBJ1-5, with D unclear. The V end was cut by 6 bases, the J end by 6 bases, with 18 bases between. This CDR3 region has 15 residues. Per the germline V gene, CDR1 is SGHVS and CDR2 is FQNEAQ. The CDR3 DNA follows: TGTGCCAGCAGTGCTAGCAGGTTCCGGGCTCAGCCCCAGCATTTT. Its translation is CASSASRFRAQPQHF.

Only one count was recorded for this clone. The rearrangement uses TRBV6-6 and TRBJ1-5, with 7 bases fitting TRBD1. Germline V gene data show CDR1 as MNHNY and CDR2 as SVGAGI (reference sequence). V lost 0 bases, J lost 4 bases, and 6 bases stayed unmatched. This CDR3 is 16 amino acids long. The CDR3 DNA is TGTGCCAGCAGTTACTCGATCGGCAGGGGGAATCAGCCCCAGCATTTT. Translation: CASSYSIGRGNQPQHF.

V gene TRBV6-5 combines with J gene TRBJ1-2; 9 bases map to TRBD1. The CDR3 extends over 12 amino acids. Germline V gives CDR1 MNHEY, CDR2 SVGAGI. V lost 6 bases to trimming and J lost 7 bases; unmatched junction nucleotides: 3. CDR3 in DNA: TGTGCCAGCAGCCCGACAGGGGGTGGCTACACCTTC. Protein product: CASSPTGGGYTF.

V usage is TRBV6-2 or TRBV6-3 and J usage is TRBJ2-7; TRBD1 might be the D (6 bases). This CDR3 spans 16 amino acids. The V gene's germline CDR1 is MNHEY and CDR2 SVGEGT. Trimming took 0 bases from V and 0 from J, leaving 12 bases between them. The chain's CDR3 is CASSYSSRDISYEQYF. In nucleotides, the CDR3 is TGTGCCAGCAGTTACTCGAGCCGGGACATCTCCTACGAGCAGTACTTC.

This clone was seen once. The rearrangement uses TRBV11-3 and TRBJ2-1; 7 bases map to TRBD1. This CDR3 spans 16 amino acids. V trimming: 5 bases; J trimming: 9 bases; junction bases outside the gene matches: 16. Germline V gene lookup returns CDR1 SGHNT and CDR2 YENEEA. CDR3 sequence: CASSTHRGRAGGEQFF. In DNA, the CDR3 is TGTGCCAGCAGCACCCACCGGGGTCGGGCAGGGGGTGAGCAGTTCTTC. The complete variable domain, with remaining parts taken from reference TRBV11-3 and TRBJ2-1, reads EAGVVQSPRYKIIEKKQPVAFWCNPISGHNTLYWYLQNLGQGPELLIRYENEEAVDDSQLPKDRFSAERLKGVDSTLKIQPAELGDSAVYLCASSTHRGRAGGEQFFGPGTRLTVL.

The genes are TRBV10-2 and TRBJ1-4, with D tentatively TRBD1 (6 bases). The CDR3 totals 15 residues. V was trimmed by 3 bases and J by 6 bases, leaving 14 bases between them. Per the germline V gene, CDR1 is WSHSY and CDR2 is SAAADI. CDR3 DNA: TGCGCCAGCAGTGATCCGTCTACAGGGTATGAAAAACTGTTTTTT. This codes for CASSDPSTGYEKLFF.

The gene calls are TRBV7-8 and TRBJ2-5; D is possibly TRBD2 (5 bases). The V end was cut by 3 bases, the J end by 6 bases, with 11 bases between. The CDR3 length is 13 residues. CDR1 is SGHVS and CDR2 is FQNEAQ in the germline V gene. CDR3 residues: CASSLSWRKTQYF. CDR3 DNA: TGTGCCAGCAGCTTGTCCTGGAGGAAGACCCAGTACTTC.

In its sample, this clone was seen once. V usage is TRBV5-6 and J usage is TRBJ2-1; the D gene is possibly TRBD2 (6 bases). The CDR3 has 16 residues. Trimming removed 4 bases from V and 0 bases from J, with 14 bases in between. The germline CDR1 and CDR2 sequences are SGHDT and YYEEEE. CDR3 bases: TGTGCCAGCAGCCGGCGGAGGGTAAGCTCCTACAATGAGCAGTTCTTC. The encoded protein is CASSRRRVSSYNEQFF.

The chain has TRBV5-1 and TRBJ2-5, with 11 bases lining up with TRBD2. CDR1 and CDR2 from the germline V gene are SGHRS and YFSETQ. Unmatched junction bases numbered 5, after V lost 0 bases and J lost 4 bases. The CDR3 runs to 16 residues. CDR3 amino acids: CASSLGLAGGSETQYF. CDR3 nucleotide sequence: TGCGCCAGCAGCTTGGGGCTAGCGGGGGGTTCAGAGACCCAGTACTTC.

The chain carries TRBV5-1 and TRBJ2-7; possibly TRBD1 for D (6 bases). The V end was cut by 0 bases, the J end by 2 bases, with 12 bases between. Germline loops: CDR1 SGHRS, CDR2 YFSETQ. The CDR3 spans 15 residues. The CDR3 DNA follows: TGCGCCAGCAGCTTGGGAGGGACACAGCCCTACGAGCAGTACTTC. Amino acids: CASSLGGTQPYEQYF.

V gene TRBV12-3 or TRBV12-4 combines with J gene TRBJ1-1, with D possibly being TRBD1 (5 bases). Trimming removed 6 bases from V and 2 bases from J, with 10 bases in between. CDR3 size: 13 residues. CDR3 amino acids: CASSLTANTEAFF. The CDR3 coding sequence is TGTGCCAGCAGCCTGACAGCTAACACTGAAGCTTTCTTT.

This clone has a single count. The chain carries TRBV6-6 and TRBJ1-6; no reliable D call. The germline V gene has CDR1 MNHNY and CDR2 SVGAGI (reference sequence). Trimming removed 10 bases at V and 5 bases at J, with 18 bases between. This CDR3 comprises 15 residues. CDR3 residues: CATTFAGTDNSPLHF. In DNA, the CDR3 is TGTGCCACTACCTTCGCGGGAACGGATAATTCACCCCTCCACTTT.

The sample holds one count of this clone. The chain recombines TRBV7-9 with TRBJ2-5; 10 bases are shared with TRBD2. In germline, CDR1 is SEHNR, CDR2 FQNEAQ (reference sequence). The length of the CDR3 is 15 residues. V shed 5 bases and J 4 bases; nucleotides not matched to a gene: 7. The CDR3 nucleotides are TGTGCCAGCAGCACCACTAGCGGGGTACGAGAGACCCAGTACTTC. It specifies CASSTTSGVRETQYF.

The chain couples TRBV24-1 to TRBJ1-1, with D possibly matching TRBD1 (6 bases). The CDR3 is 15 amino acids. The germline V and J ends were trimmed by 12 bases and 3 bases, with 22 bases remaining between them. Germline V gene lookup returns CDR1 KGHDR and CDR2 SFDVKD. The CDR3 here is CAPGLGQGRDTEAFF. The CDR3 DNA reads TGTGCCCCCGGGTTGGGCCAGGGGAGGGACACTGAAGCTTTCTTT.

The CDR3 spells CASSPDGTGIYEQYF. For the CDR3, the DNA is TGCGCCAGCAGCCCTGATGGGACAGGGATCTACGAGCAGTACTTC. V and J are TRBV4-1 and TRBJ2-7, with 9 bases that match TRBD1. This CDR3 has 15 residues. Unmatched junction bases numbered 7, after V lost 4 bases and J lost 3 bases. From germline, CDR1 is MGHRA and CDR2 YSYEKL.

The V call is TRBV24-1, the J call TRBJ1-1, with 7 bases that match TRBD1. The germline V gene encodes CDR1 KGHDR and CDR2 SFDVKD. V lost 9 bases to trimming and J lost 1 base; unmatched junction nucleotides: 10. The CDR3 length is 15 residues. The CDR3 loop reads CATADREGGNTEAFF. CDR3 nucleotides: TGTGCCACCGCCGACAGGGAAGGGGGGAACACTGAAGCTTTCTTT.